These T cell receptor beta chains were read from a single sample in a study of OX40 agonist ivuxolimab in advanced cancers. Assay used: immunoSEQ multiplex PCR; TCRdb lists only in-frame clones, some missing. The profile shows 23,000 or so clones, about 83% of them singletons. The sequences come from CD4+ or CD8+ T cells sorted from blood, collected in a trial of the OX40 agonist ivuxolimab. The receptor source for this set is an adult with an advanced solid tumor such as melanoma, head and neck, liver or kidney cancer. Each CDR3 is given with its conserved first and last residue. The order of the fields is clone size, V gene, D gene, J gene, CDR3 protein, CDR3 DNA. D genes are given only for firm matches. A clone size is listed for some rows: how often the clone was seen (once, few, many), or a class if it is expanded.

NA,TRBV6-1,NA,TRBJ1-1,CASSELSLNTEAFF,TGTGCCAGCAGTGAACTATCCCTGAACACTGAAGCTTTCTTT
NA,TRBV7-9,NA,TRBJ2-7,CASSLSIGGLLDEQYF,TGTGCCAGCAGCTTGTCGATCGGAGGGCTTTTGGACGAGCAGTACTTC
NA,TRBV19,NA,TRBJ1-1,CASSMSVNTEAFF,TGTGCCAGTAGTATGTCCGTGAACACTGAAGCTTTCTTT
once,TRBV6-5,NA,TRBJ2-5,CASSYSWGKQETQYF,TGTGCCAGCAGTTACTCATGGGGGAAACAAGAGACCCAGTACTTC
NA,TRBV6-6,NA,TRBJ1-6,CASTMTSYNSPLHF,TGTGCCAGCACTATGACCTCCTATAATTCACCCCTCCACTTT
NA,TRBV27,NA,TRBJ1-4,CASRLGGATNEKLFF,TGTGCCAGCAGGTTGGGTGGGGCAACTAATGAAAAACTGTTTTTT
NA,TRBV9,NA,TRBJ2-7,CASSVEQGSYEQYF,TGTGCCAGCAGCGTAGAGCAGGGATCCTACGAGCAGTACTTC
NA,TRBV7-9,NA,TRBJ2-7,CASSQIRGPHEQYF,TGTGCCAGCAGCCAGATCAGGGGACCCCACGAGCAGTACTTC
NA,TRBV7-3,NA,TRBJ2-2,CASSYIQGGTGELFF,TGTGCCAGCAGCTATATACAGGGTGGCACCGGGGAGCTGTTTTTT
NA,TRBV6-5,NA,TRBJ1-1,CASSLTDNTEAFF,TGTGCCAGCAGCTTGACAGACAACACTGAAGCTTTCTTT
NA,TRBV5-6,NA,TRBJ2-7,CASSFSRLYEQYF,TGTGCCAGCAGCTTTAGCCGGCTCTACGAGCAGTACTTC
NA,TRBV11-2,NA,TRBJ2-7,CASSLGLTGNQYF,TGTGCCAGCAGCTTAGGTCTGACGGGGAACCAGTACTTC
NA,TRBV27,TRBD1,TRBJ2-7,CASRGQGGREQYF,TGTGCCAGCAGAGGACAGGGAGGACGCGAGCAGTACTTC
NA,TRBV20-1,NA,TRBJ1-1,CSVGKNTEAFF,TGCAGTGTAGGGAAAAACACTGAAGCTTTCTTT
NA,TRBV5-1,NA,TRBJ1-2,CASSPDGSYGYTF,TGCGCCAGCAGTCCAGACGGGAGCTATGGCTACACCTTC
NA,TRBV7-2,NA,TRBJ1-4,CAEAGGPNEKLFF,TGTGCCGAGGCGGGAGGCCCTAATGAAAAACTGTTTTTT
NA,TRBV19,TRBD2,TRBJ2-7,CASSIRIVRASGKGEQYF,TGTGCCAGTAGTATCAGGATCGTTAGGGCTAGCGGGAAAGGAGAGCAGTACTTC
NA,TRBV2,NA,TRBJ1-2,CASSEVREGDYTF,TGTGCCAGCAGTGAAGTCAGGGAAGGGGACTACACCTTC
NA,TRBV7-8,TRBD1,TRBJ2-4,CASSSRQGLDIQYF,TGTGCCAGCAGCTCCCGACAGGGATTGGACATTCAGTACTTC
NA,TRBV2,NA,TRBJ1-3,CASRNSAGNTIYF,TGTGCCAGCAGGAACAGTGCTGGAAACACCATATATTTT
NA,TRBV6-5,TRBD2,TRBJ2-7,CASSYSIPGGAYEQYF,TGTGCCAGCAGTTACTCGATTCCGGGAGGGGCCTACGAGCAGTACTTC
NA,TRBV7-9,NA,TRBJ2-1,CASSLKGAGGEQFF,TGTGCCAGCAGCTTAAAGGGGGCGGGGGGTGAGCAGTTCTTC
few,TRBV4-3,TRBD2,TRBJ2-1,CASSQGAGGNEQFF,TGCGCCAGCAGCCAAGGAGCGGGAGGTAATGAGCAGTTCTTC
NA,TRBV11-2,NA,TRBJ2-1,CASSPWRGHDEQFF,TGTGCCAGCAGCCCCTGGCGTGGACACGATGAGCAGTTCTTC
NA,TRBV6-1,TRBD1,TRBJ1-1,CASTLNRGATEAFF,TGTGCCAGCACCCTAAACAGGGGGGCCACTGAAGCTTTCTTT
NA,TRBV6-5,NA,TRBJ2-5,CASSYSRTSREQYF,TGTGCCAGCAGTTACTCAAGAACTAGTAGGGAGCAGTACTTC
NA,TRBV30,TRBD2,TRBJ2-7,CAWGRAGGEQYF,TGTGCCTGGGGCCGTGCGGGAGGCGAGCAGTACTTC
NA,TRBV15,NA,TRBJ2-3,CATRGGASTDTQYF,TGTGCCACCAGGGGGGGGGCAAGCACAGATACGCAGTATTTT
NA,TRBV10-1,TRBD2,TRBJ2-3,CASSEEGGRTDTQYF,TGCGCCAGCAGTGAAGAGGGCGGGAGAACAGATACGCAGTATTTT
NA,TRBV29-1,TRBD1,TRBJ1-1,CSVLTGSEAFF,TGCAGCGTTTTGACAGGGTCTGAAGCTTTCTTT
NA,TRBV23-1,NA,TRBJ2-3,CASSHRGDTQYF,TGCGCCAGCAGTCATAGGGGGGATACGCAGTATTTT
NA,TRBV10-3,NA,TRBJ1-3,CAISERPLSSGNTIYF,TGTGCCATCAGTGAGAGGCCTCTGAGCTCTGGAAACACCATATATTTT
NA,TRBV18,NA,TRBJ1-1,CASSPPSRDEAFF,TGTGCCAGCTCACCACCTTCGAGGGATGAAGCTTTCTTT
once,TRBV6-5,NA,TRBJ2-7,CASPSVPYEQYF,TGTGCCAGCCCTTCGGTTCCGTACGAGCAGTACTTC
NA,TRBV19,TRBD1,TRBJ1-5,CASSIAHRGDQPQHF,TGTGCCAGTAGTATAGCGCACAGGGGCGATCAGCCCCAGCATTTT
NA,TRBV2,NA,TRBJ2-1,CASSDTRTYNEQFF,TGTGCCAGCAGCGACACCCGGACGTACAATGAGCAGTTCTTC
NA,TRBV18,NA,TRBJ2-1,CASSPHGPVNNEQFF,TGTGCCAGCTCACCACATGGACCAGTCAACAATGAGCAGTTCTTC
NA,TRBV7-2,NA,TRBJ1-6,CASSPSGSPLHF,TGTGCCAGCAGCCCTTCAGGGTCACCCCTCCACTTT
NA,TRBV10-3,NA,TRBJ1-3,CAISESQQAGNTIYF,TGTGCCATCAGTGAGTCACAGCAGGCTGGAAACACCATATATTTT
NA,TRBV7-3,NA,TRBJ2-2,CASSPPGRSNTGELFF,TGTGCCAGCAGCCCACCCGGACGATCGAACACCGGGGAGCTGTTTTTT
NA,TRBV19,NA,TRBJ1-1,CASIRGVQPRRVNTEAFF,TGTGCCAGTATTAGGGGTGTTCAGCCCCGACGAGTAAACACTGAAGCTTTCTTT
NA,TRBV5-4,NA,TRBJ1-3,CASSLDGGASGNTIYF,TGTGCCAGCAGCCTGGACGGAGGCGCATCAGGAAACACCATATATTTT
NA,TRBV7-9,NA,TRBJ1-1,CASSLRRRVPNTEAFF,TGTGCCAGCAGCTTGAGGAGGCGCGTGCCGAACACTGAAGCTTTCTTT
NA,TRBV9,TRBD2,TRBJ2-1,CASSPTASGHEQFF,TGTGCCAGCAGCCCCACCGCTAGCGGACATGAGCAGTTCTTC
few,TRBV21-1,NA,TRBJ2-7,CASSKLPWGWQYF,TGTGCCAGCAGCAAACTCCCCTGGGGGTGGCAGTACTTC
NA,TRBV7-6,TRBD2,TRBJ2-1,CASSPAGVQFF,TGTGCCAGCAGCCCAGCGGGAGTGCAGTTCTTC
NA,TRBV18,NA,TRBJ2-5,CASSLQQGGLQETQYF,TGTGCCAGCTCACTACAACAGGGGGGGCTCCAAGAGACCCAGTACTTC
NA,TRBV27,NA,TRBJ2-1,CASSFRATWSSYNEQFF,TGTGCCAGCAGTTTTAGGGCTACGTGGAGCTCCTACAATGAGCAGTTCTTC
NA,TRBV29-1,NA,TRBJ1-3,CSVEGPAGTGNTIYF,TGCAGCGTTGAAGGGCCCGCAGGTACCGGAAACACCATATATTTT
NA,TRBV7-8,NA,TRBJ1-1,CASRYLQGSRQAFF,TGTGCCAGCAGGTACTTACAGGGCTCACGGCAAGCTTTCTTT
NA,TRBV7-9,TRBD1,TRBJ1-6,CASSLAGQGASPLHF,TGTGCCAGCAGCTTAGCCGGACAGGGGGCTTCACCCCTCCACTTT
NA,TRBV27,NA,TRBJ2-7,CASSSSYRGGNEQYF,TGTGCCAGCAGTTCCAGTTACAGGGGGGGCAACGAGCAGTACTTC
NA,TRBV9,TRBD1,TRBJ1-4,CASSVGTGRDEKLFF,TGTGCCAGCAGCGTAGGGACAGGTCGTGATGAAAAACTGTTTTTT
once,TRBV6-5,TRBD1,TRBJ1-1,CASSPGQGKNTEAFF,TGTGCCAGCAGCCCCGGACAGGGGAAGAACACTGAAGCTTTCTTT
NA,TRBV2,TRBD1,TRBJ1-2,CASTRDRAEGYTF,TGTGCCAGCACCCGGGACAGGGCTGAAGGCTACACCTTC
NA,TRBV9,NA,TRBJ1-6,CASSRDLGANSPLHF,TGTGCCAGCAGCAGAGACCTGGGGGCCAATTCACCCCTCCACTTT
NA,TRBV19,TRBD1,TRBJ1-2,CASSIRDRGNYGYTF,TGTGCCAGTAGTATAAGGGACAGGGGTAACTATGGCTACACCTTC
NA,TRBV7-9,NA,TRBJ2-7,CASSLGQGIGEQYF,TGTGCCAGCAGCTTGGGGCAGGGCATCGGCGAGCAGTACTTC